Shown below are 8 T cell receptor beta chains from a single sample sequenced in a study of shared clonotypes between healthy human individuals. TCRdb's table, derived via immunoSEQ multiplex PCR, lists solely in-frame clones and lacks some. The table includes approximately 810,000 clones, 85% to 95% detected once. Naive CD8 populations comprised CD45RO-negative cells positively selected for CCR7, excluding terminally differentiated effector memory CD45RA+ cells. Material: naive CD8+ T cells sorted from blood. Receptor source: a young man in good health.

The genes are TRBV29-1 and TRBJ2-7, with TRBD1 identical over 9 bases. The CDR3 contains 14 residues. Trimming took 7 bases from V and 1 from J; bases not matched to a gene: 8. CDR1 and CDR2 (germline): SQVTM, ANQGSEA. CDR3 coding DNA: TGCAGCGCTATCCCGGGACAGGGATCCTACGAGCAGTACTTC. It is translated as CSAIPGQGSYEQYF.

V and J are TRBV9 and TRBJ2-1, with 16 bases identical to TRBD2. The CDR3 contains 19 residues. CDR1 SGDLS and CDR2 YYNGEE come from the germline V gene. V shed 0 bases, J shed 7 bases, and the junction held 10 bases outside the gene matches. The CDR3 protein is CASSVDGGLAGGPLNEQFF. CDR3 DNA: TGTGCCAGCAGCGTAGACGGGGGACTAGCGGGAGGGCCCCTAAATGAGCAGTTCTTC.

The gene calls are TRBV28 and TRBJ2-7; D is perhaps TRBD1 (5 bases). The CDR3 covers 14 residues. Germline V lookup: CDR1 MDHEN, CDR2 SYDVKM. Trimming cost V 3 bases and J 3 bases, with 12 bases left between them. The CDR3, as DNA: TGTGCCAGCAGTTTGACGGACAACGACTACGAGCAGTACTTC. This codes for CASSLTDNDYEQYF.

The chain has TRBV11-3 and TRBJ2-1, with D possibly matching TRBD2 (5 bases). Germline CDR1 and CDR2: SGHNT and YENEEA. V lost 5 bases and J 3 bases, leaving 11 bases between the germline ends. The CDR3 length is 14 residues. The CDR3, as DNA: TGTGCCAGCAGCCCGAAACTAGGCTACAATGAGCAGTTCTTC. Amino acids: CASSPKLGYNEQFF.

The chain uses TRBV4-1 and TRBJ2-3; 16 bases match TRBD2. Unmatched junction bases numbered 12, after V lost 3 bases and J lost 6 bases. Germline V gene data show CDR1 as MGHRA and CDR2 as YSYEKL. This CDR3 has 19 amino acids. DNA for the CDR3: TGCGCCAGCAGCCACCCGATAGGGACTAGCGGGAGGGCCGGGGATACGCAGTATTTT. Translation: CASSHPIGTSGRAGDTQYF.

The chain links TRBV11-2 to TRBJ2-7; TRBD2 agrees at 7 bases. Germline V gene data show CDR1 as SGHAT and CDR2 as FQNNGV. V was clipped by 1 base and J by 5 bases; unmatched bases: 5. CDR3 length equals 14 residues. The CDR3 is CASSLVGGSDEQYF. In DNA form, the CDR3 reads TGTGCCAGCAGCTTAGTGGGGGGGTCCGACGAGCAGTACTTC.

The rearrangement uses TRBV27 and TRBJ2-3, with 13 bases that match TRBD2. Germline trimming cut 8 bases from V and 6 bases from J; bases unmatched to any gene: 8. CDR3 length: 15 residues. In germline, CDR1 is MNHEY, CDR2 SMNVEV (reference sequence). The CDR3 spells CASPKLAGGPDTQYF. CDR3 bases: TGTGCCAGCCCTAAACTAGCGGGAGGGCCGGATACGCAGTATTTT.

The chain has TRBV6-6 and TRBJ2-1; TRBD2 agrees at 9 bases. The CDR3 is made up of 14 amino acids. Per the germline V gene, CDR1 is MNHNY and CDR2 is SVGAGI (reference sequence). Trimming cost V 2 bases and J 12 bases; bases outside gene matches: 8. CDR3 sequence (DNA): TGTGCCAGCAGTTACGGTGGTAGCGGGAGAGCGCAGTTCTTC. The encoded protein is CASSYGGSGRAQFF.